A selection of T cell receptor beta chains follows, all from one sample in a study of cytomegalovirus exposure and HLA in healthy donors. The repertoire was sequenced with immunoSEQ multiplex PCR; TCRdb's copy has only in-frame clones and lacks some. The repertoire holds approximately 150,000 clones, with around four fifths as singletons. Specimen: PBMCs. Receptor source: a woman aged 60 to 75 in good health and CMV-seropositive. CDR3s include the opening cysteine and the closing phenylalanine or tryptophan. A D gene is named only where the DNA matches it firmly. Expanded clones are given a class, and other clones once, few, many or no size at all.

v_gene: TRBV11-2
d_gene: TRBD2
j_gene: TRBJ2-3
abundance: .
CDR3aa: CASSYSGRASDTQYF
CDR3nt: TGTGCCAGCAGCTATAGCGGGAGGGCCTCGGATACGCAGTATTTT

v_gene: TRBV21-1
d_gene: .
j_gene: TRBJ1-5
abundance: .
CDR3aa: CASSKGRAQHF
CDR3nt: TGTGCCAGCAGCAAAGGGAGGGCCCAGCATTTT

v_gene: TRBV7-9
d_gene: TRBD2
j_gene: TRBJ2-7
abundance: .
CDR3aa: CAIGEGSYEQYF
CDR3nt: TGTGCCATAGGGGAGGGGTCTTACGAGCAGTACTTC

v_gene: TRBV4-1
d_gene: .
j_gene: TRBJ2-1
abundance: once
CDR3aa: CASSPKGASAHNEQFF
CDR3nt: TGCGCCAGCAGCCCCAAGGGGGCTAGCGCACACAATGAGCAGTTCTTC

v_gene: TRBV5-4
d_gene: .
j_gene: TRBJ2-5
abundance: .
CDR3aa: CASSFSSGETQYF
CDR3nt: TGTGCCAGCAGCTTTTCCAGCGGTGAGACCCAGTACTTC

v_gene: TRBV6-1
d_gene: .
j_gene: TRBJ1-3
abundance: .
CDR3aa: CASSPSVAGNTIYF
CDR3nt: TGTGCCAGCAGTCCGTCGGTGGCTGGAAACACCATATATTTT

v_gene: TRBV6-5
d_gene: .
j_gene: TRBJ2-7
abundance: .
CDR3aa: CASSYVQGIEQYF
CDR3nt: TGTGCCAGCAGTTACGTGCAGGGGATCGAGCAGTACTTC

v_gene: TRBV9
d_gene: .
j_gene: TRBJ2-5
abundance: .
CDR3aa: CASSVAGVQETQYF
CDR3nt: TGTGCCAGCAGCGTAGCGGGAGTACAAGAGACCCAGTACTTC

v_gene: TRBV7-3
d_gene: .
j_gene: TRBJ2-5
abundance: .
CDR3aa: CASSLTWQSETQYF
CDR3nt: TGTGCCAGCAGCTTAACTTGGCAGTCAGAGACCCAGTACTTC

v_gene: TRBV4-1
d_gene: .
j_gene: TRBJ2-7
abundance: .
CDR3aa: CASSHSLGTTPYEQYF
CDR3nt: TGCGCCAGCAGCCATTCCCTGGGGACAACGCCCTACGAGCAGTACTTC

v_gene: TRBV7-9
d_gene: TRBD2
j_gene: TRBJ2-7
abundance: .
CDR3aa: CASSLIAGDYEQYF
CDR3nt: TGTGCCAGCAGCTTAATAGCGGGAGACTACGAGCAGTACTTC

v_gene: TRBV27
d_gene: TRBD2
j_gene: TRBJ2-7
abundance: .
CDR3aa: CASSFSGRGYEQYF
CDR3nt: TGTGCCAGCAGTTTTAGCGGGAGAGGGTACGAGCAGTACTTC

v_gene: TRBV7-9
d_gene: .
j_gene: TRBJ2-2
abundance: .
CDR3aa: CASSPYGTNFTGELFF
CDR3nt: TGTGCCAGCAGCCCCTACGGGACAAATTTTACCGGGGAGCTGTTTTTT

v_gene: TRBV9
d_gene: TRBD1
j_gene: TRBJ1-2
abundance: once
CDR3aa: CASSSPGGVDNYGYTF
CDR3nt: TGTGCCAGCAGCTCCCCAGGGGGCGTCGATAACTATGGCTACACCTTC

v_gene: TRBV4-3
d_gene: .
j_gene: TRBJ2-7
abundance: .
CDR3aa: CASSPHRDLLSEQYF
CDR3nt: TGCGCCAGCAGCCCCCACCGGGACTTATTGTCCGAGCAGTACTTC

v_gene: TRBV10-3
d_gene: .
j_gene: TRBJ2-3
abundance: .
CDR3aa: CAISARGNTDTQYF
CDR3nt: TGTGCCATCAGTGCTAGGGGGAACACAGATACGCAGTATTTT

v_gene: TRBV29-1
d_gene: TRBD1
j_gene: TRBJ1-2
abundance: few
CDR3aa: CSVRAFRPGQGGYTF
CDR3nt: TGCAGCGTACGCGCTTTCAGGCCGGGACAGGGCGGCTACACCTTC

v_gene: TRBV7-9
d_gene: .
j_gene: TRBJ2-5
abundance: .
CDR3aa: CASSLGTEETQYF
CDR3nt: TGTGCCAGCAGCTTAGGGACAGAAGAGACCCAGTACTTC

v_gene: TRBV19
d_gene: TRBD2
j_gene: TRBJ2-7
abundance: .
CDR3aa: CASSRGLAGGGYEQYF
CDR3nt: TGTGCCAGTAGTCGGGGACTAGCGGGAGGAGGGTACGAGCAGTACTTC

v_gene: TRBV15
d_gene: TRBD1
j_gene: TRBJ2-1
abundance: .
CDR3aa: CATSRGQGYNEQFF
CDR3nt: TGTGCCACCAGCAGAGGACAGGGGTACAATGAGCAGTTCTTC

v_gene: TRBV5-1
d_gene: .
j_gene: TRBJ1-1
abundance: .
CDR3aa: CASSLDREEAFF
CDR3nt: TGCGCCAGCAGCTTGGACCGGGAAGAAGCTTTCTTT

v_gene: TRBV6-9
d_gene: TRBD1
j_gene: TRBJ2-1
abundance: once
CDR3aa: CASRPDRRSSYNEQFF
CDR3nt: TGTGCCAGCAGGCCGGACAGGCGGAGCTCCTACAATGAGCAGTTCTTC

v_gene: TRBV11-3
d_gene: TRBD2
j_gene: TRBJ2-2
abundance: few
CDR3aa: CASSPGLASGELFF
CDR3nt: TGTGCCAGCAGCCCGGGACTAGCGAGCGGGGAGCTGTTTTTT

v_gene: TRBV6-4
d_gene: TRBD1
j_gene: TRBJ2-7
abundance: .
CDR3aa: CASTRRGTGSYEQYF
CDR3nt: TGTGCCAGCACCCGGAGGGGGACAGGATCTTACGAGCAGTACTTC

v_gene: TRBV19
d_gene: .
j_gene: TRBJ2-6
abundance: .
CDR3aa: CASSKFSMGGSGANVLTF
CDR3nt: TGTGCCAGTAGTAAATTCTCGATGGGGGGCTCTGGGGCCAACGTCCTGACTTTC

v_gene: TRBV28
d_gene: .
j_gene: TRBJ1-4
abundance: .
CDR3aa: CASSTGRNEKLFF
CDR3nt: TGTGCCAGCAGTACAGGGCGTAATGAAAAACTGTTTTTT

v_gene: TRBV5-4
d_gene: TRBD2
j_gene: TRBJ2-7
abundance: .
CDR3aa: CASSLALGSGTYEQYF
CDR3nt: TGTGCCAGCAGCTTGGCTTTGGGTAGCGGGACCTACGAGCAGTACTTC